This T cell receptor (beta chain) emerged from a study of blood T cell repertoires in COVID-19. As for the study in general: Whether acute or convalescent, the COVID-19 samples came from the United States, Italy and Spain. Nucleic acid was either cDNA or gDNA, and it came from T cells, B-cell-depleted T cells, or PBMCs.

CDR1 is GTSNPN and CDR2 is SVGIG in the germline V gene (reference sequence). CDR3 length: 11 residues. Trimming stripped 4 bases from V and 7 bases from J, with 10 bases between. This table comes from immunoSEQ multiplex PCR, and its TCRdb copy is limited to in-frame clones, with some not included. The data show 650,000 to 800,000 clones, 80% to 90% seen once. Sequencing was carried out using peripheral blood. The rearrangement joins TRBV30 to TRBJ1-2; the D gene is possibly TRBD1 (5 bases). This receptor was obtained from a woman under 30 with acute or convalescent COVID-19. CDR3 loop: CAWKVRAGYTF. CDR3 bases: TGTGCCTGGAAGGTCAGGGCTGGCTACACCTTC.